A single T cell receptor beta chain is shown here with its context. The V gene's germline CDR1 is LGHDT and CDR2 YNNKEL (reference sequence). After removal of 6 bases from V and 2 bases from J, the junction contained 9 bases not matched to a gene. This CDR3 is 15 amino acids long. These data come from a study of blood T cell repertoires in COVID-19. Study as a whole: Acute and convalescent COVID-19 specimens originated in the United States, Italy and Spain. The cDNA or gDNA used as material had been derived from T cells, B-cell-depleted T cells, or PBMCs.

The protocol was immunoSEQ multiplex PCR, while the TCRdb copy is restricted to in-frame clones and leaves out a portion. The data contain about 160,000 clones, 87% of them seen just once; the ten biggest clones take up 3.5% to 5%. The sequenced sample consisted of peripheral blood. The source of this sequence is a woman aged 60-75 years with active or convalescent COVID-19. This sequence joins TRBV3-1 (or the pseudogene TRBV3-2) and TRBJ2-7, with TRBD2 matching 8 bases. CDR3 amino acids: CASSLTGLGAYEQYF. The CDR3 bases are TGTGCCAGCAGTCTTACGGGACTAGGGGCCTACGAGCAGTACTTC.